A single sample gave rise to the 32 T cell receptor beta chains below, sequenced in a study of cytomegalovirus exposure and HLA in healthy donors. Researchers ran the PCR with 60 Vbeta and 13 Jbeta primers. Using immunoSEQ multiplex PCR, the repertoire was profiled, and TCRdb retains in-frame clones only, with some absent. The repertoire consists of fewer than 150,000 clones, with over 60% occurring once and the leading ten covering 2.7%. Sequenced material: PBMCs. These receptors were obtained from a woman in her forties in good health and CMV-seropositive.

The chain is built from TRBV5-1 and TRBJ1-4, with 10 bases lining up with TRBD1. Germline CDR1 SGHRS, CDR2 YFSETQ. The ends lost 4 bases at V and 7 bases at J; junction bases unmatched: 7. There are 15 residues in the CDR3. CDR3 sequence (DNA): TGCGCCAGCAGCGTGGAGGGGACAGGGGTTGAAAAACTGTTTTTT. Protein sequence: CASSVEGTGVEKLFF.

The chain carries TRBV4-1 and TRBJ2-3, with 11 bases matching TRBD2. The germline V gene has CDR1 MGHRA and CDR2 YSYEKL. The J segment lost 1 base and the V segment lost 1 base, leaving 4 bases of the junction unmatched. The CDR3 extends over 17 amino acids. The CDR3 nucleotides read TGCGCCAGCAGCCAAGCGCTAGCGGGGGGACGCACAGATACGCAGTATTTT. The encoded protein is CASSQALAGGRTDTQYF.

V is TRBV2 and J is TRBJ2-7; possible D gene TRBD2, 5 bases. The CDR3 covers 12 residues. V was trimmed by 8 bases and J by 3 bases, leaving 11 bases between them. Germline V gene sequence: CDR1 SNHLY, CDR2 FYNNEI. The CDR3 DNA follows: TGTGCCAGCGCCCGGAGCGGCTACGAGCAGTACTTC. It translates to CASARSGYEQYF.

This clone was detected only a few times. V is TRBV2 and J is TRBJ2-1; 12 bases map to TRBD2. CDR3 length: 22 residues. The germline gives CDR1 SNHLY, CDR2 FYNNEI. Trimming took 0 bases from V and 0 from J; bases not matched to a gene: 15. The CDR3, as DNA: TGTGCCAGCAGTGAAGCGCTTCGGGCTAGCGGGAGGGCCCCTTTCTCCTACAATGAGCAGTTCTTC. It yields the protein CASSEALRASGRAPFSYNEQFF.

This clone has only a few counts. This chain uses TRBV7-9 with TRBJ2-7; tentatively, D is TRBD1 (6 bases). The CDR3 covers 14 residues. Germline CDR1 is SEHNR and CDR2 is FQNEAQ (reference sequence). The V end lost 2 bases, the J end lost 5 bases, and 13 bases lay between the germline ends. The CDR3 is CASSLPRDTHEQYF. In nucleotides, the CDR3 is TGTGCCAGCAGCTTACCCCGGGACACCCACGAGCAGTACTTC.

The chain links TRBV4-1 to TRBJ2-5; 10 bases line up with TRBD1. With the DNA end fitting TRBJ2-7 better, the J assignment may be wrong. The V gene's germline CDR1 is MGHRA and CDR2 YSYEKL. The CDR3 has 15 residues. CDR3 coding DNA: TGCGCCAGCAGCCAACCGGGACAGGGGTCCTACGAGCAGTACTTC. Encoded protein: CASSQPGQGSYEQYF.

As concerns this clone: Given the absence of the conserved phenylalanine or tryptophan at the CDR3 end, a read error is likely. The V call is TRBV7-9, the J call TRBJ1-4, with D tentatively TRBD1 (6 bases). With 5 bases removed from V and 4 bases from J, the gap between germline ends came to 11 bases. Germline CDR1 SEHNR, CDR2 FQNEAQ (reference sequence). This CDR3 spans 14 amino acids. In DNA form, the CDR3 reads TGTGCCAGCAGCAAGGACAGCTTTAATGAAAAACTGTTTGTT. Amino acids: CASSKDSFNEKLFV.

The chain has TRBV5-4 and TRBJ2-4; 8 bases match TRBD1. The V gene's germline CDR1 is SGHNT and CDR2 YYREEE (reference sequence). The CDR3 consists of 17 residues. V lost 3 bases, J lost 0 bases, and 8 bases stayed unmatched. The CDR3 protein is CASSYGQGRGAKNIQYF. The CDR3 region has the DNA TGTGCCAGCAGCTACGGACAGGGACGCGGAGCCAAAAACATTCAGTACTTC.

The rearrangement uses TRBV6-5 and TRBJ2-7, with D possibly matching TRBD2 (8 bases). The germline V gene encodes CDR1 MNHEY and CDR2 SVGAGI. The CDR3 runs 15 residues. Trimming removed 6 bases from V and 6 bases from J, with 21 bases in between. CDR3 region: CASSPFTGAGGEQYF. CDR3 nucleotides: TGTGCCAGCAGCCCCTTCACAGGGGCGGGGGGCGAGCAGTACTTC.

This rearrangement joins TRBV9 to TRBJ2-3; D gene uncertain. Trimming pared 0 bases from V and 3 bases from J, leaving 8 bases between. The CDR3 runs to 14 residues. The germline gives CDR1 SGDLS, CDR2 YYNGEE. The CDR3 bases are TGTGCCAGCAGCGTAGCGTGGAGAACAGATACGCAGTATTTT. The encoded protein is CASSVAWRTDTQYF. Variable domain in full (rest from reference TRBV9 and TRBJ2-3): DSGVTQTPKHLITATGQRVTLRCSPRSGDLSVYWYQQSLDQGLQFLIQYYNGEERAKGNILERFSAQQFPDLHSELNLSSLELGDSALYFCASSVAWRTDTQYFGPGTRLTVL.

This chain uses TRBV12-5 with TRBJ1-5, with D possibly being TRBD1 (6 bases). Germline-derived CDR1 and CDR2 are LGHNT and FRNRAP. Trimming took 5 bases from V and 9 from J, leaving 17 bases between them. The CDR3 extends over 14 amino acids. CDR3 loop: CASGASRGEGPQHF. In DNA, the CDR3 is TGTGCTAGTGGTGCCTCCAGGGGCGAAGGGCCCCAGCATTTT.

The gene calls are TRBV7-9 and TRBJ1-2; TRBD1 agrees at 11 bases. V lost 5 bases to trimming and J lost 6 bases; unmatched junction nucleotides: 5. The V gene's germline CDR1 is SEHNR and CDR2 FQNEAQ (reference sequence). The CDR3 consists of 14 residues. CDR3 sequence (DNA): TGTGCCAGCAGCCTGGACAGGGGGCAAAATGGCTACACCTTC. It encodes CASSLDRGQNGYTF.

Notes on this clone: The sample carries other DNA sequences with the same CDR3. This sequence joins TRBV9 and TRBJ2-5, with D unclear. With 0 bases removed from V and 1 base from J, the gap between germline ends came to 10 bases. The germline V gene encodes CDR1 SGDLS and CDR2 YYNGEE. The CDR3 contains 15 residues. CDR3 DNA: TGTGCCAGCAGCGTAGCTGGTGGGCTCCAAGAGACCCAGTACTTC. Encoded protein: CASSVAGGLQETQYF.

The chain links TRBV7-9 to TRBJ2-7; 9 nucleotides line up with TRBD1. The CDR3 runs 13 residues. CDR1 is SEHNR, CDR2 FQNEAQ, per germline (reference sequence). Trimming removed 7 bases from V and 5 bases from J; junction bases left unmatched: 6. DNA of the CDR3: TGTGCCAGCACCGGGACAGGGAGGAACGAGCAGTACTTC. Translated, it gives CASTGTGRNEQYF.

The chain joins TRBV7-9 to TRBJ2-7; maybe TRBD1 (5 bases). V lost 1 base and J lost 5, with 15 bases in between. In germline, CDR1 is SEHNR, CDR2 FQNEAQ (reference sequence). The CDR3 loop spans 15 amino acids. CDR3 in amino acids: CASSLGLSGHDEQYF. The CDR3 DNA follows: TGTGCCAGCAGCTTAGGTTTATCAGGGCATGACGAGCAGTACTTC. The full variable domain, its missing parts supplied by reference TRBV7-9 and TRBJ2-7, is DTGVSQNPRHKITKRGQNVTFRCDPISEHNRLYWYRQTLGQGPEFLTYFQNEAQLEKSRLLSDRFSAERPKGSFSTLEIQRTEQGDSAMYLCASSLGLSGHDEQYFGPGTRLTVT.

CDR3 bases: TGCGCCAGCAGTCGGATCGGGACTACCCAAGAGACCCAGTACTTC. This gives the protein CASSRIGTTQETQYF. This chain joins TRBV23-1 and TRBJ2-5; TRBD2 matches at 7 bases. TRBV23-1 counts as an open reading frame of uncertain function. The junction had 6 bases not matched to a gene; V was cut back by 4 bases and J by 1 base. The CDR3 runs 15 residues.

This rearrangement joins TRBV19 to TRBJ2-5; no reliable D call. Germline CDR1 and CDR2: LNHDA and SQIVND (reference sequence). The CDR3 is 11 residues long. The V and J ends lost 6 bases and 2 bases respectively, with 4 bases between them. The DNA of the CDR3 is TGTGCCAGTAGCCTTCAAGAGACCCAGTACTTC. It specifies CASSLQETQYF.

The CDR3 nucleotides read TGTGCCAGCAGCTTAGGGACTAGCGGGAGGTTGGGTGAGCAGTTCTTC. Protein: CASSLGTSGRLGEQFF. The rearrangement uses TRBV7-2 and TRBJ2-1; 14 bases match TRBD2. Per germline, CDR1 SGHTA and CDR2 FQGNSA. This CDR3 is 16 amino acids long. The V segment lost 1 base and the J segment 9 bases; nucleotides outside the gene matches: 5.

The count of this clone is one. The genes are TRBV13 and TRBJ2-4, with D unclear. The V gene lost 5 bases and the J gene lost 1 base, with 9 bases spanning the gap. In germline, CDR1 is PRHDT, CDR2 FYEKMQ (reference sequence). CDR3 length: 14 residues. The CDR3 DNA follows: TGTGCCAGCAGCGGCGGCCGGGCCAAAAACATTCAGTACTTC. Translation: CASSGGRAKNIQYF. Supplemented by reference TRBV13 and TRBJ2-4, the full variable domain reads AAGVIQSPRHLIKEKRETATLKCYPIPRHDTVYWYQQGPGQDPQFLISFYEKMQSDKGSIPDRFSAQQFSDYHSELNMSSLELGDSALYFCASSGGRAKNIQYFGAGTRLSVL.

V usage is TRBV7-6 and J usage is TRBJ2-3; TRBD1 might be the D (6 bases). The length of the CDR3 is 13 residues. V was shortened by 5 bases and J by 6 bases, with 12 bases between the two germline ends. The germline V gene encodes CDR1 SGHVS and CDR2 FNYEAQ. The CDR3 sequence: CASSQFQGDTQYF. The CDR3 bases are TGTGCCAGCAGCCAGTTTCAGGGGGATACGCAGTATTTT.

As for this clone: This sample also contains other DNA sequences that code for the same CDR3. The chain employs TRBV18 and TRBJ1-2; D is perhaps TRBD1 (5 bases). The CDR3 totals 13 residues. V was shortened by 0 bases and J by 8 bases, with 10 bases between the two germline ends. Looked up from germline, CDR1 is KGHSH and CDR2 is LQKENI. CDR3 residues: CASSPPGGYGYTF. The CDR3 DNA sequence: TGTGCCAGCTCACCACCCGGGGGATACGGCTACACCTTC.

In its sample, this clone was seen a few times. This chain connects TRBV10-2 to TRBJ1-1; 10 nucleotides agree with TRBD1. V dropped 6 bases and J dropped 0; count of bases not matched to a gene: 4. The CDR3 contains 15 residues. CDR1 is WSHSY and CDR2 is SAAADI in the germline V gene. The CDR3 sequence is CASSPTGGLNTEAFF. Here the CDR3 DNA reads TGCGCCAGCAGCCCGACAGGGGGCTTGAACACTGAAGCTTTCTTT.

V and J are TRBV11-2 and TRBJ2-3; 8 positions match TRBD2. The junction had 4 bases not matched to a gene; V was cut back by 1 base and J by 1 base. The CDR3 runs 16 residues. Per germline, CDR1 SGHAT and CDR2 FQNNGV. This CDR3 is CASSLAVTSGTDTQYF. For the CDR3, the DNA is TGTGCCAGCAGCTTAGCGGTGACTAGCGGCACAGATACGCAGTATTTT.

The chain combines TRBV19 with TRBJ2-1; 8 bases agree with TRBD2. The CDR3 contains 15 residues. CDR1 LNHDA and CDR2 SQIVND come from the germline V gene (reference sequence). V dropped 7 bases and J dropped 9; count of bases not matched to a gene: 14. The CDR3 DNA follows: TGTGCCAGTAAACCTCGGACTAGCCCTCCGGGTGAGCAGTTCTTC. It translates to CASKPRTSPPGEQFF.

As DNA, the CDR3 is TGTGCCAGCAGTGCAGGCACAGGGGAAACGGGGCAGTACTTC. Translating it yields CASSAGTGETGQYF. The rearrangement links TRBV9 to TRBJ2-7; 7 positions agree with TRBD1. The V segment lost 5 bases and the J segment 9 bases; nucleotides outside the gene matches: 14. Germline V lookup: CDR1 SGDLS, CDR2 YYNGEE. There are 14 residues in the CDR3.

The sample holds one count of this clone. CDR3 residues: CASSKAGDSSGNTIYF. The CDR3 DNA reads as TGTGCCAGCAGCAAAGCCGGGGACAGCTCTGGAAACACCATATATTTT. This rearrangement joins TRBV21-1 to TRBJ1-3; TRBD1, the D gene given by the table, was not confirmed from the DNA. TRBV21-1 is recorded as a pseudogene. The CDR3 is made up of 16 amino acids.

This chain uses TRBV11-2 with TRBJ2-7; the D gene is possibly TRBD2 (5 bases). V shed 6 bases and J shed 2 bases, with 20 bases lying between them. The CDR3 is 16 amino acids. Germline CDR1 SGHAT, CDR2 FQNNGV. Written as DNA, the CDR3 is TGTGCCAGCAGTCCCCCGGGAAACTTGGGCCCCTACGAGCAGTACTTC. This codes for CASSPPGNLGPYEQYF.

This clone was seen only a few times. The V call is TRBV5-6, the J call TRBJ2-1; D gene ambiguous. V dropped 4 bases and J dropped 0 bases, with 11 bases sitting between them. Germline CDR1 and CDR2: SGHDT and YYEEEE. The CDR3 has 15 amino acids. CDR3 loop: CASSALRSSYNEQFF. DNA for the CDR3: TGTGCCAGCAGCGCCCTACGGAGCTCCTACAATGAGCAGTTCTTC.

A few counts support this clone. CDR3: CASSQDSGGQGKAEAFF. CDR3 DNA: TGCGCCAGCAGCCAAGATTCAGGGGGACAGGGTAAGGCTGAAGCTTTCTTT. V is TRBV4-3 and J is TRBJ1-1; the match to TRBD1 covers 9 bases. The CDR3 is made up of 17 amino acids. The junction had 11 bases not matched to a gene; V was cut back by 0 bases and J by 6 bases. The germline gives CDR1 LGHNA, CDR2 YSLEER.

The chain joins TRBV2 to TRBJ1-1, with D perhaps matching TRBD1 (5 bases). V shed 5 bases and J shed 2 bases, with 15 bases lying between them. The germline V gene has CDR1 SNHLY and CDR2 FYNNEI. This CDR3 is built from 15 residues. The CDR3 loop reads CASSSQGQGNTEAFF. The CDR3 DNA reads TGTGCCAGCAGTTCTCAGGGCCAGGGAAACACTGAAGCTTTCTTT.

As DNA, the CDR3 is TGTGTTTCCCATCGGGGATTCCAATCCAATGAGCAGTTCTTC. Translating gives CVSHRGFQSNEQFF. The chain links TRBV10-3 to TRBJ2-1, with TRBD2 as a possible D gene (5 bases). The CDR3 consists of 14 residues. Germline V gene data show CDR1 as ENHRY and CDR2 as SYGVKD.

The chain has TRBV12-5 and TRBJ1-3; D might be TRBD1 (5 bases). The CDR3 has 13 residues. The germline CDR1 and CDR2 sequences are LGHNT and FRNRAP. V was shortened by 3 bases and J by 4 bases, with 7 bases between the two germline ends. The chain's CDR3 is CASGFSGGNTIYF. CDR3 nucleotide sequence: TGTGCTAGTGGTTTTTCAGGGGGAAACACCATATATTTT.